The 29 T cell receptor beta chains reported below all come from one sample, sequenced in a study of cytomegalovirus exposure and HLA in healthy donors. The PCR was carried out with 60 Vbeta primers and 13 Jbeta primers. TCRdb's table, derived via immunoSEQ multiplex PCR, lists solely in-frame clones and lacks some. The data contain around 190,000 clones, approximately 79% of them singletons. Sequencing was carried out using PBMCs. The receptor source for this set is a woman aged 40 to 50 in good health and CMV-seronegative.

As regards this clone: The sample contains more than one DNA sequence encoding this CDR3. V and J are TRBV5-1 and TRBJ1-2; the D gene is possibly TRBD1 (5 bases). The germline gives CDR1 SGHRS, CDR2 YFSETQ. The CDR3 sequence is 12 residues long. With 0 bases removed from V and 8 bases from J, the gap between germline ends came to 8 bases. The DNA for the CDR3 is TGCGCCAGCAGCTTGGAGGGGCTCGGCTACACCTTC. Its translation is CASSLEGLGYTF.

The chain recombines TRBV18 with TRBJ2-3; a weak D match, TRBD2 (5 bases). The V end lost 1 base, the J end lost 2 bases, and 13 bases lay between the germline ends. The germline gives CDR1 KGHSH, CDR2 LQKENI. The CDR3 consists of 16 residues. The CDR3 DNA is TGTGCCAGCTCACCACTTAACCAGCGGTCCACAGATACGCAGTATTTT. Its protein product is CASSPLNQRSTDTQYF.

The CDR3 region has the DNA TGTGCCAGCAGCTTAGGAGGGCCCCCCTACGAGCAGTACTTC. Protein: CASSLGGPPYEQYF. The chain has TRBV7-2 and TRBJ2-7; possible D gene TRBD2, 5 bases. This CDR3 spans 14 amino acids. The germline V gene encodes CDR1 SGHTA and CDR2 FQGNSA. Trimming removed 1 base at V and 2 bases at J, with 9 bases between.

The gene calls are TRBV5-6 and TRBJ1-2; D call uncertain. The CDR3 totals 15 residues. V was cut by 7 bases and J by 2 bases, with 18 bases left in between. The germline V gene has CDR1 SGHDT and CDR2 YYEEEE. CDR3 in amino acids: CASLRFGRMNYGYTF. CDR3 coding DNA: TGTGCCAGCCTGCGTTTCGGCAGGATGAACTATGGCTACACCTTC.

This clone was detected only once. The chain joins TRBV28 to TRBJ1-5, with D possibly being TRBD1 (6 bases). Germline CDR1 reads MDHEN; CDR2 reads SYDVKM. The CDR3 sequence is 13 residues long. Trimming cost V 4 bases and J 8 bases, with 12 bases left between them. The chain's CDR3 is CASSWTDVKPQHF. In DNA form, the CDR3 reads TGTGCCAGCAGTTGGACAGACGTTAAGCCCCAGCATTTT.

The CDR3 loop reads CASSLGAGGLTDTQYF. In DNA form, the CDR3 reads TGTGCCAGCAGCTTAGGAGCGGGGGGCCTCACAGATACGCAGTATTTT. The chain couples TRBV5-8 to TRBJ2-3, with 9 bases aligning to TRBD2. This CDR3 comprises 16 residues. Germline CDR1 and CDR2: SGHTS and YDEGEE. V lost 2 bases to trimming and J lost 2 bases; unmatched junction nucleotides: 6.

The gene calls are TRBV5-1 and TRBJ1-1, with D possibly matching TRBD1 (5 bases). Trimming cost V 5 bases and J 0 bases, with 23 bases left between them. Germline values: CDR1 SGHRS, CDR2 YFSETQ. The CDR3 covers 18 residues. In DNA, the CDR3 is TGCGCCAGCAGTAACGGAGCCGGAGGCGGGGGAATGAACACTGAAGCTTTCTTT. It encodes CASSNGAGGGGMNTEAFF.

J is TRBJ1-1 and V is TRBV5-1; 8 nucleotides line up with TRBD1. CDR3 length: 15 residues. Germline loops: CDR1 SGHRS, CDR2 YFSETQ. With V trimmed by 4 bases and J by 0 bases, 5 bases remained unmatched. CDR3 nucleotides: TGCGCCAGCAGCACCGGACAGGGCCTGAACACTGAAGCTTTCTTT. Translation: CASSTGQGLNTEAFF.

The chain uses TRBV19 and TRBJ1-5; 8 nucleotides align to TRBD1. CDR3 length: 16 residues. CDR1 and CDR2 from the germline V gene are LNHDA and SQIVND (reference sequence). V shed 2 bases, J shed 2 bases, and the junction held 5 bases outside the gene matches. Here the CDR3 reads CASSIIGQGGNQPQHF. DNA of the CDR3: TGTGCCAGTAGTATAATCGGACAGGGCGGCAATCAGCCCCAGCATTTT.

V gene TRBV2 combines with J gene TRBJ1-6, with D perhaps TRBD1 (6 bases). Trimming took 8 bases from V and 4 from J, leaving 18 bases between them. Germline V gene sequence: CDR1 SNHLY, CDR2 FYNNEI. There are 16 residues in the CDR3. In nucleotides, the CDR3 is TGTGCCAGCGAACCTGGCTTGGACAGTTATAATTCACCCCTCCACTTT. The encoded protein is CASEPGLDSYNSPLHF.

The chain is built from TRBV19 and TRBJ2-1, with 13 nucleotides matching TRBD2. The CDR3 extends over 15 amino acids. Germline V gene data show CDR1 as LNHDA and CDR2 as SQIVND (reference sequence). The V gene end was trimmed by 5 bases and the J gene end by 4 bases; junction bases not matched to a gene: 2. CDR3 residues: CASSRTSGRYNEQFF. The CDR3 bases are TGTGCCAGTAGTCGGACTAGCGGGAGATACAATGAGCAGTTCTTC.

The gene calls are TRBV19 and TRBJ2-7; 9 nucleotides line up with TRBD2. This CDR3 is 16 amino acids long. Germline CDR1 reads LNHDA; CDR2 reads SQIVND (reference sequence). V shed 6 bases and J 4 bases; nucleotides not matched to a gene: 13. The CDR3 coding sequence is TGTGCCAGTAGGGTGGAGTTCGCGGGAGGGCCTTACGAGCAGTACTTC. This codes for CASRVEFAGGPYEQYF.

The V gene is TRBV27, the J gene TRBJ2-7; the D is unclear. Per germline, CDR1 MNHEY and CDR2 SMNVEV (reference sequence). V gave up 2 bases and J gave up 5 bases, with 13 bases separating them. This CDR3 contains 14 residues. The DNA for the CDR3 is TGTGCCAGCAGTTTACAGGCAGCAGCCCACGAGCAGTACTTC. Translating gives CASSLQAAAHEQYF.

The chain is built from TRBV5-1 and TRBJ1-4; 7 bases line up with TRBD1. The CDR3 spans 15 residues. After removal of 3 bases from V and 3 bases from J, the junction contained 5 bases not matched to a gene. Germline lookup yields CDR1 SGHRS and CDR2 YFSETQ. The CDR3 here is CASSSATGANEKLFF. The DNA for the CDR3 is TGCGCCAGCAGCTCGGCTACAGGGGCTAATGAAAAACTGTTTTTT.

J is TRBJ1-1 and V is TRBV2, with 7 positions matching TRBD1. The V gene's germline CDR1 is SNHLY and CDR2 FYNNEI. There are 13 residues in the CDR3. V lost 6 bases, J lost 10 bases, and 11 bases stayed unmatched. The DNA of the CDR3 is TGTGCCAGCAGGGACGACAGGGACTTCTCAGCTTTCTTT. This encodes CASRDDRDFSAFF.

The genes are TRBV7-2 and TRBJ1-5; 8 nucleotides match TRBD1. The V gene end was trimmed by 6 bases and the J gene end by 6 bases; junction bases not matched to a gene: 4. From germline, CDR1 is SGHTA and CDR2 FQGNSA. This CDR3 spans 13 amino acids. CDR3 sequence (DNA): TGTGCCAGCAGTGGACAGGGAAGTCAGCCCCAGCATTTT. Protein sequence: CASSGQGSQPQHF.

This clone was observed a single time. One junction end disagrees with the germline gene, perhaps due to a read error. For the CDR3, the DNA is TGCGCCAGCAGCGGTTCGGGACAGATGAACATTGAAGCTTTCTTT. It translates to CASSGSGQMNIEAFF. This chain joins TRBV5-1 and TRBJ1-1; 7 bases fit TRBD1. The CDR3 consists of 15 residues. CDR1 is SGHRS and CDR2 is YFSETQ in the germline V gene.

The genes are TRBV28 and TRBJ1-2; D is uncertain. The CDR3 covers 11 residues. Deletions cut 4 bases from V and 5 bases from J, with 5 bases between. Per germline, CDR1 MDHEN and CDR2 SYDVKM. CDR3 loop: CASSYQYGYTF. CDR3 bases: TGTGCCAGCAGTTATCAGTATGGCTACACCTTC.

This clone has only one observation. The genes are TRBV5-4 and TRBJ1-2, with no clear D. This CDR3 is 12 amino acids long. Between the trimmed V and J ends, which lost 1 base and 5 bases, there was a span of 6 bases. Germline CDR1 is SGHNT and CDR2 is YYREEE (reference sequence). CDR3 coding DNA: TGTGCCAGCAGCTTGAGAGGGTATGGCTACACCTTC. It codes for CASSLRGYGYTF.

The V and J genes are TRBV6-1 and TRBJ2-3; the D gene is possibly TRBD2 (6 bases). Per the germline V gene, CDR1 is MNHNS and CDR2 is SASEGT. This CDR3 has 19 amino acids. Between the trimmed V and J ends, which lost 0 bases and 0 bases, there was a span of 19 bases. CDR3 sequence reads: CASSEALGGYRASTDTQYF. CDR3 DNA: TGTGCCAGCAGTGAAGCGCTGGGAGGATATAGGGCCAGCACAGATACGCAGTATTTT.

V and J are TRBV5-1 and TRBJ2-3; D uncertain. The CDR3 sequence is 12 residues long. Deletions cut 1 base from V and 3 bases from J, with 3 bases between. From germline, CDR1 is SGHRS and CDR2 YFSETQ. The DNA for the CDR3 is TGCGCCAGCAGCTTGCCGACAGATACGCAGTATTTT. Protein sequence: CASSLPTDTQYF.

As to this clone: The junction departs from germline at one end; a sequencing error may be responsible. The gene calls are TRBV10-3 and TRBJ2-7, with 10 positions matching TRBD1. The CDR3 totals 15 residues. CDR1 and CDR2 from the germline V gene are ENHRY and SYGVKD. CDR3: CATNRDGTGAYGQYF. The CDR3 DNA sequence: TGTGCCACCAATCGCGACGGGACAGGGGCTTACGGGCAGTACTTC.

The rearrangement uses TRBV10-3 and TRBJ1-5, with TRBD1 as a possible D gene (5 bases). The germline gives CDR1 ENHRY, CDR2 SYGVKD. The CDR3 extends over 14 amino acids. V lost 3 bases to trimming and J lost 3 bases, with 9 bases between them. The CDR3 protein is CAISEARDNQPQHF. The CDR3 DNA follows: TGTGCCATCAGTGAAGCCAGGGACAATCAGCCCCAGCATTTT.

This clone was counted once. This rearrangement joins TRBV5-1 to TRBJ1-5, with a possible D match to TRBD1 (5 bases). The CDR3 spans 16 residues. Germline values: CDR1 SGHRS, CDR2 YFSETQ. Trimming left V 4 bases short and J 4 bases short, with 18 bases between. CDR3 residues: CASSIAPGLLNQPQHF. The DNA of the CDR3 is TGCGCCAGCAGCATAGCTCCGGGACTGCTTAATCAGCCCCAGCATTTT.

This chain joins TRBV28 and TRBJ1-1; D not resolved. Germline CDR1 MDHEN, CDR2 SYDVKM. V lost 7 bases and J lost 1, with 16 bases in between. The CDR3 length is 15 residues. CDR3 loop: CASTQPGQGNTEAFF. Written as DNA, the CDR3 is TGTGCCAGCACCCAGCCAGGTCAAGGGAACACTGAAGCTTTCTTT.

The count of this clone is one. The chain links TRBV2 to TRBJ2-7, with 10 bases matching TRBD1. The V and J ends lost 7 bases and 4 bases, in that order; junction bases with no gene match: 7. The CDR3 is 14 amino acids. Germline V gene sequence: CDR1 SNHLY, CDR2 FYNNEI. CDR3 loop: CASNRQGAQYEQYF. The CDR3 DNA reads TGTGCCAGCAACCGACAGGGGGCGCAGTACGAGCAGTACTTC. Full variable domain (outside the CDR3, taken from reference TRBV2 and TRBJ2-7): EPEVTQTPSHQVTQMGQEVILRCVPISNHLYFYWYRQILGQKVEFLVSFYNNEISEKSEIFDDQFSVERPDGSNFTLKIRSTKLEDSAMYFCASNRQGAQYEQYFGPGTRLTVT.

In DNA form, the CDR3 reads TGTGCCAGCAGCTTAGGTACCAGGGTAACGAACACCGGGGAGCTGTTTTTT. Its protein is CASSLGTRVTNTGELFF. The rearrangement joins TRBV7-2 to TRBJ2-2; D possibly corresponds to TRBD1 (5 bases). The V end was cut by 1 base, the J end by 0 bases, with 12 bases between. The CDR3 sequence is 17 residues long. Germline values: CDR1 SGHTA, CDR2 FQGNSA. The variable domain in full, completed from reference TRBV7-2 and TRBJ2-2, reads GAGVSQSPSNKVTEKGKDVELRCDPISGHTALYWYRQSLGQGLEFLIYFQGNSAPDKSGLPSDRFSAERTGGSVSTLTIQRTQQEDSAVYLCASSLGTRVTNTGELFFGEGSRLTVL.

This clone showed up just a few times. The chain uses TRBV30 and TRBJ2-3; D is unresolved. The germline V gene has CDR1 GTSNPN and CDR2 SVGIG (reference sequence). Trimming removed 0 bases from V and 5 bases from J, with 9 bases in between. The CDR3 is made up of 13 amino acids. Here the CDR3 DNA reads TGTGCCTGGAGTGTACGGCCTAGAGATACGCAGTATTTT. Its translation is CAWSVRPRDTQYF.

This chain connects TRBV27 to TRBJ2-5; tentatively, D is TRBD2 (5 bases). Germline V gene sequence: CDR1 MNHEY, CDR2 SMNVEV (reference sequence). The CDR3 has 13 residues. The V end lost 5 bases, the J end lost 4 bases, and 11 bases lay between the germline ends. The CDR3 region has the DNA TGTGCCAGCAGTGTTACGGGATTAGAGACCCAGTACTTC. As protein: CASSVTGLETQYF.